The rows below give T cell receptor beta chains drawn from one sample of a study of cytomegalovirus exposure and HLA in healthy donors. Some clones are missing from TCRdb's copy, which holds only in-frame ones; the method was immunoSEQ multiplex PCR. Of 150,000 to 200,000 clones listed, roughly 80% are singletons. The sequenced material came from PBMCs. The receptors come from a woman between 40 and 50 years old in good health and CMV-seropositive. CDR3s include the opening cysteine and the closing phenylalanine or tryptophan. The D gene is left open where the match is weak. Clone size is given for some rows only: seen once, a few or many times, or a class if the clone is expanded.

v_call,j_call,d_call,clone_size,cdr3_aa,cdr3_nt
TRBV11-1,TRBJ1-5,TRBD1,.,CASSRTGDQPQHF,TGTGCCAGCAGCCGGACAGGTGATCAGCCCCAGCATTTT
TRBV29-1,TRBJ2-3,.,.,CSVERAGSDTQYF,TGCAGCGTTGAAAGGGCGGGATCAGATACGCAGTATTTT
TRBV19,TRBJ2-3,.,.,CASAQVDTQYF,TGTGCCAGCGCACAAGTGGATACGCAGTATTTT
TRBV5-6,TRBJ1-5,TRBD1,once,CASSLYRGLNQPQHF,TGTGCCAGCAGCTTGTACAGGGGGCTCAATCAGCCCCAGCATTTT
TRBV19,TRBJ1-4,TRBD1,.,CASSPGQAPRLFF,TGTGCCAGTAGTCCAGGACAGGCGCCTCGACTGTTTTTT
TRBV7-3,TRBJ2-5,TRBD2,.,CASSPGLAGPYQETQYF,TGTGCCAGCAGCCCAGGACTAGCGGGACCGTACCAAGAGACCCAGTACTTC
TRBV25-1,TRBJ1-1,TRBD1,.,CASSPLRQGRTEAFF,TGTGCCAGCAGTCCGCTACGACAGGGTCGCACTGAAGCTTTCTTT
TRBV6-1,TRBJ1-5,.,.,CASSELGAGQPQHF,TGTGCCAGCAGTGAGTTGGGCGCGGGTCAGCCCCAGCATTTT
TRBV28,TRBJ1-2,.,.,CASSLGFYGYTF,TGTGCCAGCAGTCTAGGTTTTTATGGCTACACCTTC
TRBV28,TRBJ2-3,.,.,CASSFRGTDTQYF,TGTGCCAGCAGTTTTCGAGGCACAGATACGCAGTATTTT
TRBV6-5,TRBJ2-1,.,.,CASSYSGSLGEQFF,TGTGCCAGCAGTTACTCGGGCTCGTTGGGTGAGCAGTTCTTC
TRBV7-7,TRBJ2-5,TRBD2,.,CASSFSSGTSGGRGETQYF,TGTGCTAGCAGCTTTTCTTCCGGGACTAGCGGTGGTCGAGGGGAGACCCAGTACTTC
TRBV5-1,TRBJ2-7,TRBD1,.,CASSTSGTGVYEQYF,TGCGCCAGCAGCACGTCCGGGACAGGGGTCTACGAGCAGTACTTC
TRBV29-1,TRBJ2-7,TRBD1,.,CSVGTGGVDYF,TGCAGCGTCGGGACAGGGGGGGTCGACTACTTC
TRBV9,TRBJ2-7,.,.,CASRSVNCQDKDNYEQYF,TGTGCCAGCAGGTCAGTCAATTGTCAGGACAAAGACAATTACGAGCAGTACTTC
TRBV11-2,TRBJ1-1,.,.,CASSLGAVEAFF,TGTGCCAGCAGCTTAGGGGCAGTTGAAGCTTTCTTT
TRBV6-1,TRBJ2-1,.,.,CASSALERYNEQFF,TGTGCCAGCAGTGCCCTCGAGCGGTACAATGAGCAGTTCTTC
TRBV15,TRBJ2-7,TRBD1,.,CATSRDVGTGRKQYF,TGTGCCACCAGCAGAGATGTAGGGACAGGGAGGAAGCAGTACTTC
TRBV7-9,TRBJ2-1,TRBD2,.,CASSSGGPTYNEQFF,TGTGCCAGCAGCTCGGGAGGGCCAACCTACAATGAGCAGTTCTTC
TRBV4-1,TRBJ1-1,TRBD1,.,CASSMTGVQNTEAFF,TGCGCCAGCAGCATGACAGGGGTGCAGAACACTGAAGCTTTCTTT
TRBV28,TRBJ1-2,.,.,CASSPRQAGPFYGYTF,TGTGCCAGCAGTCCGCGACAGGCGGGCCCTTTCTATGGCTACACCTTC
TRBV15,TRBJ1-1,.,.,CATSIGRGFGTEAFF,TGTGCCACCAGCATCGGGAGGGGTTTCGGCACTGAAGCTTTCTTT
TRBV14,TRBJ2-7,.,.,CASSTGGAGHYEQYF,TGTGCCAGCAGCACGGGCGGGGCAGGTCACTACGAGCAGTACTTC
TRBV7-2,TRBJ1-6,.,few,CASSLEAWRNNSPLHF,TGTGCCAGCAGCCTGGAAGCTTGGAGAAATAATTCACCCCTCCACTTT
TRBV6-1,TRBJ1-1,.,.,CASRMSGNTEAFF,TGTGCCAGCAGAATGTCAGGGAACACTGAAGCTTTCTTT
TRBV18,TRBJ1-1,.,few,CASSPLQGYRMNTEAFF,TGTGCCAGCTCACCACTTCAGGGTTACCGTATGAACACTGAAGCTTTCTTT
TRBV2,TRBJ2-7,.,.,CASRDQGHEQYF,TGTGCCAGCAGAGACCAGGGGCACGAGCAGTACTTC